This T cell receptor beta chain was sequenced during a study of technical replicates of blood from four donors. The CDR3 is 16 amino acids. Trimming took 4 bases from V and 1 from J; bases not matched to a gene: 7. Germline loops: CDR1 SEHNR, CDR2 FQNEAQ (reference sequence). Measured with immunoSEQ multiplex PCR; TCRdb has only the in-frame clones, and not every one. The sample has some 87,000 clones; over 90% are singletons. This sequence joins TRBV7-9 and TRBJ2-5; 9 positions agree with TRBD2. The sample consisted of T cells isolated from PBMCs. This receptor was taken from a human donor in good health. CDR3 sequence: CASSSGRLAAQETQYF. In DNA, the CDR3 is TGTGCCAGCAGCTCTGGTAGACTAGCGGCCCAAGAGACCCAGTACTTC.